Listed here are 20 T cell receptor beta chains from one sample, sequenced in a study of blood T cell repertoires in COVID-19. Here immunoSEQ multiplex PCR was the method, and the copy in TCRdb shows in-frame clones only, minus some. The repertoire has some 83,000 clones, around 90% of them found once; the top ten carry approximately 2.4%. Sequenced material: peripheral blood. These receptor sequences come from a man between 50 and 59 years old with acute or convalescent COVID-19.

The chain joins TRBV4-2 to TRBJ1-5; the D is unclear. Trimming pared 4 bases from V and 2 bases from J, leaving 9 bases between. CDR1 LGHNA and CDR2 YNFKEQ come from the germline V gene. The CDR3 sequence is 14 residues long. The CDR3 protein is CASSRRGGNQPQHF. The CDR3 nucleotides are TGTGCCAGCAGCCGGCGGGGAGGCAATCAGCCCCAGCATTTT.

The rearrangement links TRBV4-1 to TRBJ1-3, with D perhaps TRBD1 (6 bases). Germline lookup yields CDR1 MGHRA and CDR2 YSYEKL. CDR3 length equals 15 residues. Trimming pared 1 base from V and 3 bases from J, leaving 10 bases between. CDR3 region: CASSQGDTGGNTIYF. As DNA, the CDR3 is TGCGCCAGCAGCCAAGGGGACACCGGTGGAAACACCATATATTTT.

The chain recombines TRBV5-1 with TRBJ2-1, with no clear D. The germline CDR1 and CDR2 sequences are SGHRS and YFSETQ. The CDR3 sequence is 13 residues long. V shed 7 bases and J shed 8 bases, with 16 bases lying between them. In nucleotides, the CDR3 is TGCGCCAGCGGGCTGACCCCTGGCGATGAGCAGTTCTTC. It yields the protein CASGLTPGDEQFF.

This clone was detected only once. V gene TRBV7-2 combines with J gene TRBJ1-2; TRBD1 agrees at 8 bases. Germline lookup yields CDR1 SGHTA and CDR2 FQGNSA. This CDR3 is built from 17 residues. Germline trimming cut 3 bases from V and 3 bases from J; bases unmatched to any gene: 12. The CDR3 spells CASSLNPGGTGYYGYTF. The DNA for the CDR3 is TGTGCCAGCAGCTTGAACCCCGGTGGGACAGGTTACTATGGCTACACCTTC.

The chain links TRBV19 to TRBJ1-2, with a possible D match to TRBD1 (6 bases). V was cut by 11 bases and J by 8 bases, with 15 bases left in between. The germline V gene has CDR1 LNHDA and CDR2 SQIVND (reference sequence). The CDR3 extends over 11 amino acids. CDR3 loop: CAGTGTGGYTF. CDR3 nucleotide sequence: TGTGCCGGAACAGGGACGGGCGGCTACACCTTC.

The chain employs TRBV24-1 and TRBJ2-1; tentative D call: TRBD1 (6 bases). This CDR3 has 11 amino acids. V lost 2 bases and J lost 14, with 9 bases in between. Germline V gene lookup returns CDR1 KGHDR and CDR2 SFDVKD. The CDR3 loop is CATSDYTGKFF. CDR3 nucleotides: TGTGCCACCAGTGATTATACAGGGAAGTTCTTC.

For the CDR3, the DNA is TGTGCCAGCAGTTTTCTTTTGGGGAGTACAGATACGCAGTATTTT. Encoded protein: CASSFLLGSTDTQYF. The chain recombines TRBV28 with TRBJ2-3, with D perhaps matching TRBD2 (5 bases). CDR3 length: 15 amino acids. V dropped 3 bases and J dropped 3 bases, with 13 bases sitting between them. Germline values: CDR1 MDHEN, CDR2 SYDVKM.

The J gene is TRBJ1-5, the V gene TRBV4-1, with 7 bases identical to TRBD1. There are 15 residues in the CDR3. V lost 0 bases to trimming and J lost 3 bases; unmatched junction nucleotides: 2. Germline-derived CDR1 and CDR2 are MGHRA and YSYEKL. CDR3 sequence (DNA): TGCGCCAGCAGCCAAGATGGACAGGTCAATCAGCCCCAGCATTTT. Amino acids: CASSQDGQVNQPQHF.

This rearrangement joins TRBV4-2 to TRBJ1-5, with 8 bases identical to TRBD1. Germline loops: CDR1 LGHNA, CDR2 YNFKEQ. J gave up 2 bases and V 5 bases, and 2 bases lay outside the gene matches. CDR3 length: 14 amino acids. The CDR3 bases are TGTGCCAGCAGCGTGGACAGGGGCAATCAGCCCCAGCATTTT. Translating gives CASSVDRGNQPQHF.

The J gene is TRBJ2-7, the V gene TRBV5-1; 8 bases are a match to TRBD2. This CDR3 region has 15 residues. Trimming removed 2 bases from V and 0 bases from J; junction bases left unmatched: 4. Per germline, CDR1 SGHRS and CDR2 YFSETQ. The CDR3 DNA is TGCGCCAGCAGCTTCGCTAGCGGGCCCTCCTACGAGCAGTACTTC. Encoded protein: CASSFASGPSYEQYF. The complete variable domain, with remaining parts taken from reference TRBV5-1 and TRBJ2-7, reads KAGVTQTPRYLIKTRGQQVTLSCSPISGHRSVSWYQQTPGQGLQFLFEYFSETQRNKGNFPGRFSGRQFSNSRSEMNVSTLELGDSALYLCASSFASGPSYEQYFGPGTRLTVT.

The chain recombines TRBV6-5 with TRBJ2-7; tentative D call: TRBD2 (6 bases). Trimming pared 2 bases from V and 0 bases from J, leaving 14 bases between. This CDR3 has 16 amino acids. Germline lookup yields CDR1 MNHEY and CDR2 SVGAGI. CDR3 residues: CASSYTVAASSYEQYF. CDR3 in DNA: TGTGCCAGCAGTTACACGGTAGCGGCTAGCTCCTACGAGCAGTACTTC.

This sequence joins TRBV4-1 and TRBJ2-2, with 10 bases matching TRBD2. Germline CDR1 and CDR2: MGHRA and YSYEKL. CDR3 length: 17 residues. V lost 4 bases and J lost 6; bases outside the gene matches: 11. The CDR3 here is CASSPSPTSGASGELFF. Written as DNA, the CDR3 is TGCGCCAGCAGCCCCAGCCCCACTAGCGGGGCGTCCGGGGAGCTGTTTTTT.

The rearrangement links TRBV6-5 to TRBJ1-2; D is perhaps TRBD1 (5 bases). CDR1 and CDR2 (germline): MNHEY, SVGAGI. Trimming shortened V by 5 bases and J by 0 bases, and 7 bases separated the two germline ends. The CDR3 runs to 13 residues. Here the CDR3 reads CASSPGANYGYTF. CDR3 coding DNA: TGTGCCAGCAGTCCGGGGGCTAACTATGGCTACACCTTC.

The chain employs TRBV5-1 and TRBJ2-5; 8 nucleotides match TRBD2. CDR1 and CDR2 from the germline V gene are SGHRS and YFSETQ. V was clipped by 2 bases and J by 4 bases; unmatched bases: 7. This CDR3 spans 15 amino acids. The CDR3 is CASSFQAGVGETQYF. In nucleotides, the CDR3 is TGCGCCAGCAGCTTTCAAGCGGGGGTGGGAGAGACCCAGTACTTC.

The V and J genes are TRBV3-1 (or the pseudogene TRBV3-2) and TRBJ1-5; 11 bases align to TRBD1. J was trimmed by 4 bases and V by 4 bases; bases with no gene match: 6. Germline values: CDR1 LGHDT, CDR2 YNNKEL (reference sequence). The CDR3 loop spans 16 amino acids. CDR3 coding DNA: TGTGCCAGCAGCCCCGGGACAGGGGGAGGAAATCAGCCCCAGCATTTT. Translating it yields CASSPGTGGGNQPQHF.

The chain links TRBV6-5 to TRBJ1-3, with a possible D match to TRBD1 (5 bases). The CDR3 totals 15 residues. The V gene lost 5 bases and the J gene lost 3 bases, with 14 bases spanning the gap. CDR1 MNHEY and CDR2 SVGAGI come from the germline V gene. The CDR3 is CASSREGRGGNTIYF. In DNA form, the CDR3 reads TGTGCCAGCAGTCGAGAGGGGAGGGGTGGAAACACCATATATTTT.

The chain has TRBV18 and TRBJ1-2; the D gene is possibly TRBD1 (6 bases). V was trimmed by 3 bases and J by 6 bases, leaving 14 bases between them. The CDR3 totals 14 residues. The V gene's germline CDR1 is KGHSH and CDR2 LQKENI. CDR3 in amino acids: CASSPGGGKNGYTF. CDR3 DNA sequence: TGTGCCAGCTCACCGGGAGGGGGGAAGAATGGCTACACCTTC.

This sequence joins TRBV4-2 and TRBJ2-3; D possibly corresponds to TRBD2 (7 bases). The V end was cut by 3 bases, the J end by 0 bases, with 22 bases between. Looked up from germline, CDR1 is LGHNA and CDR2 is YNFKEQ. CDR3 length equals 19 residues. CDR3 protein: CASSHTSGGGLQSTDTQYF. The CDR3 DNA reads as TGTGCCAGCAGCCATACCTCTGGCGGGGGCCTTCAAAGCACAGATACGCAGTATTTT.

This chain connects TRBV6-2 or TRBV6-3 to TRBJ2-7; 10 bases line up with TRBD1. The CDR3 has 11 residues. CDR1 is MNHEY and CDR2 is SVGEGT in the germline V gene. The DNA for the CDR3 is TGTGCCAGCAGTTACTCTGGGACAGGGGACGTC. Protein product: CASSYSGTGDV.

The chain uses TRBV5-1 and TRBJ1-1, with TRBD1 as a possible D gene (6 bases). This CDR3 region has 16 residues. Germline CDR1 SGHRS, CDR2 YFSETQ. V was trimmed by 0 bases and J by 1 base, leaving 13 bases between them. This CDR3 reads CASSLEMGAKNTEAFF. In nucleotides, the CDR3 is TGCGCCAGCAGCTTGGAGATGGGGGCTAAGAACACTGAAGCTTTCTTT. Using reference TRBV5-1 and TRBJ1-1 for the parts outside the CDR3, the full variable domain is KAGVTQTPRYLIKTRGQQVTLSCSPISGHRSVSWYQQTPGQGLQFLFEYFSETQRNKGNFPGRFSGRQFSNSRSEMNVSTLELGDSALYLCASSLEMGAKNTEAFFGQGTRLTVV.